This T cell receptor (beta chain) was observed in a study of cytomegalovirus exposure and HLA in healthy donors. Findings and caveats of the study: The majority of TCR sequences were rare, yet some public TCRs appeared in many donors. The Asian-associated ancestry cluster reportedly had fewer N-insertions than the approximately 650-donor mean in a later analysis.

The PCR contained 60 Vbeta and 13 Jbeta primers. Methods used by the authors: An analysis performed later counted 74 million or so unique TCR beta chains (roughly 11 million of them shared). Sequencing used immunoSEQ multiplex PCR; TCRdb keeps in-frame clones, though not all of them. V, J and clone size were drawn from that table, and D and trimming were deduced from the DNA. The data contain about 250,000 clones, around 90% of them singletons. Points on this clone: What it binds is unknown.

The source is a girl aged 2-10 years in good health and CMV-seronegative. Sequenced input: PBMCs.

The CDR3 bases are TGTGCCAGCAGCCGGGGGGCTGGAGATACGCAGTATTTT. It encodes CASSRGAGDTQYF. J is TRBJ2-3 and V is TRBV6-6, with D possibly being TRBD2 (7 bases). In germline, CDR1 is MNHNY, CDR2 SVGAGI (reference sequence). The ends were cut back, 6 bases at V and 5 bases at J, with 12 bases in the middle. The length of the CDR3 is 13 residues.